The 19 T cell receptor beta chains presented below share a single source sample, sequenced in a study of blood T cell repertoires in COVID-19. Repertoires were generated with immunoSEQ multiplex PCR, while TCRdb's copy carries only in-frame clones and drops some. Of some 25,000 clones listed, roughly 77% are singletons. Material for sequencing was peripheral blood. Receptors were obtained from a woman aged 70-85 years with COVID-19, enrolled during active disease.

Worth noting for this clone: The DNA is omitted, as the CDR3 cannot be located on it reliably, and the CDR3 follows TCRdb's listing. The chain couples TRBV5-6 to TRBJ1-2. CDR1 and CDR2 (germline): SGHDT, YYEEEE. The CDR3 numbers 13 amino acids, ends counted. CDR3 region: CASSSSDFRGYTF.

The V gene is TRBV6-5, the J gene TRBJ1-6, with TRBD1 as a possible D gene (5 bases). Germline V lookup: CDR1 MNHEY, CDR2 SVGAGI. This CDR3 has 13 residues. The V end lost 8 bases, the J end lost 10 bases, and 15 bases lay between the germline ends. The CDR3 nucleotides are TGTGCCAGCGGGGACGGGGGACGATCACCCCTCCACTTT. The encoded protein is CASGDGGRSPLHF.

The V and J genes are TRBV5-1 and TRBJ2-3; D ambiguous. CDR1 and CDR2 from the germline V gene are SGHRS and YFSETQ. The CDR3 runs 14 residues. The ends were cut back, 0 bases at V and 2 bases at J, with 7 bases in the middle. The CDR3 region has the DNA TGCGCCAGCAGCTTGGGACTCCTCACAGATACGCAGTATTTT. Protein sequence: CASSLGLLTDTQYF.

V gene TRBV28 combines with J gene TRBJ1-2; maybe TRBD1 (6 bases). V lost 1 base to trimming and J lost 5 bases, with 23 bases between them. Germline V gene sequence: CDR1 MDHEN, CDR2 SYDVKM. CDR3 length equals 18 residues. The CDR3 reads CASSLSVDRLSIGYGYTF. CDR3 bases: TGTGCCAGCAGTTTATCAGTAGACAGGCTATCAATTGGGTATGGCTACACCTTC.

The chain is built from TRBV5-1 and TRBJ2-1; D uncertain. The CDR3 consists of 13 residues. Trimming cost V 3 bases and J 5 bases, with 9 bases left between them. From germline, CDR1 is SGHRS and CDR2 YFSETQ. CDR3 nucleotide sequence: TGCGCCAGCAGCTCAAGCGTTAACAATGAGCAGTTCTTC. Protein: CASSSSVNNEQFF.

The chain couples TRBV29-1 to TRBJ1-1, with D unclear. The CDR3 is 12 amino acids. The V gene lost 7 bases and the J gene lost 6 bases, with 15 bases spanning the gap. The germline V gene encodes CDR1 SQVTM and CDR2 ANQGSEA. The chain's CDR3 is CSAWTLSAEAFF. The CDR3 region has the DNA TGCAGCGCTTGGACCCTTAGCGCTGAAGCTTTCTTT.

The chain combines TRBV6-5 with TRBJ1-5, with 8 bases that match TRBD1. CDR1 MNHEY and CDR2 SVGAGI come from the germline V gene. The CDR3 is 15 residues long. The trim removed 5 bases at V and 2 bases at J, leaving 5 bases unmatched. This chain's CDR3 is CASSTQGAGNQPQHF. CDR3 sequence (DNA): TGTGCCAGCAGTACCCAGGGGGCGGGCAATCAGCCCCAGCATTTT.

The chain employs TRBV24-1 and TRBJ2-6; no clear D gene. CDR1 and CDR2 from the germline V gene are KGHDR and SFDVKD. The CDR3 extends over 17 amino acids. The ends were cut back, 3 bases at V and 0 bases at J, with 11 bases in the middle. Written as DNA, the CDR3 is TGTGCCACCAGTGATCCCGAGGTGGCCTCTGGGGCCAACGTCCTGACTTTC. Its protein is CATSDPEVASGANVLTF.

The chain joins TRBV6-2 or TRBV6-3 to TRBJ1-1; no reliable D call. The V end was cut by 5 bases, the J end by 1 base, with 8 bases between. CDR3 length: 13 amino acids. Germline CDR1 is MNHEY and CDR2 is SVGEGT. The DNA of the CDR3 is TGTGCCAGCAGTACAGACGGGAACACTGAAGCTTTCTTT. Encoded protein: CASSTDGNTEAFF.

J is TRBJ1-5 and V is TRBV4-2; 7 bases map to TRBD1. V lost 2 bases, J lost 5 bases, and 6 bases stayed unmatched. CDR1 and CDR2 from the germline V gene are LGHNA and YNFKEQ. This CDR3 has 15 amino acids. The CDR3 here is CASSQSTGKDQPQHF. Written as DNA, the CDR3 is TGTGCCAGCAGCCAATCGACAGGGAAGGATCAGCCCCAGCATTTT.

This clone was observed a handful of times. CDR3 region: CASSLGQGGYGYTF. For the CDR3, the DNA is TGTGCCAGCAGCTTGGGACAGGGGGGCTATGGCTACACCTTC. The chain links TRBV5-8 to TRBJ1-2; TRBD1 matches at 9 bases. J gave up 4 bases and V 0 bases, and 1 base lay outside the gene matches. Germline V gene sequence: CDR1 SGHTS, CDR2 YDEGEE. The CDR3 sequence is 14 residues long. Combining the CDR3 with reference TRBV5-8 and TRBJ1-2 gives the whole variable domain EAGVTQSPTHLIKTRGQQATLRCSPISGHTSVYWYQQALGLGLQFLLWYDEGEERNRGNFPPRFSGRQFPNYSSELNVNALELEDSALYLCASSLGQGGYGYTFGSGTRLTVV.

This clone was seen only a few times. The rearrangement uses TRBV2 and TRBJ1-5, with 7 bases aligning to TRBD1. The CDR3 has 14 residues. Trimming removed 5 bases from V and 8 bases from J; junction bases left unmatched: 9. The germline gives CDR1 SNHLY, CDR2 FYNNEI. CDR3 amino acids: CASSTLDRREPQHF. CDR3 DNA: TGTGCCAGCAGTACACTGGACAGGAGGGAGCCCCAGCATTTT.

This chain uses TRBV19 with TRBJ1-1, with 10 bases that match TRBD1. V lost 3 bases and J lost 5; bases outside the gene matches: 9. This CDR3 comprises 16 residues. Germline CDR1 is LNHDA and CDR2 is SQIVND (reference sequence). The CDR3 region is CASSMHSGTGVTEAFF. CDR3 bases: TGTGCCAGTAGTATGCACTCCGGGACAGGGGTGACTGAAGCTTTCTTT.

The chain joins TRBV28 to TRBJ1-5, with a possible D match to TRBD1 (5 bases). V lost 3 bases to trimming and J lost 0 bases, with 12 bases between them. CDR1 is MDHEN, CDR2 SYDVKM, per germline. The CDR3 extends over 16 amino acids. CDR3: CASSFRRAISNQPQHF. The CDR3, as DNA: TGTGCCAGCAGTTTCCGCAGGGCAATTAGCAATCAGCCCCAGCATTTT.

This clone was detected a few times. The chain links TRBV4-1 to TRBJ1-4, with TRBD1 matching over 7 bases. Germline loops: CDR1 MGHRA, CDR2 YSYEKL. The ends lost 4 bases at V and 4 bases at J; junction bases unmatched: 3. The CDR3 is 14 amino acids. CDR3 sequence (DNA): TGCGCCAGCAGCCCGCGACAGGGTAATGAAAAACTGTTTTTT. This translates into CASSPRQGNEKLFF.

V and J are TRBV18 and TRBJ2-1; D might be TRBD2 (6 bases). The CDR3 is made up of 15 amino acids. Trimming cost V 3 bases and J 10 bases, with 19 bases left between them. The germline CDR1 and CDR2 sequences are KGHSH and LQKENI. In DNA, the CDR3 is TGTGCCAGCTCACCCGGGACTCTGGGTGGCAGCGAGCAGTTCTTC. This codes for CASSPGTLGGSEQFF.

This clone turned up a few times. The gene calls are TRBV7-2 and TRBJ1-6; D is unresolved. Trimming left V 2 bases short and J 0 bases short, with 11 bases between. CDR3 length: 17 amino acids. Germline V lookup: CDR1 SGHTA, CDR2 FQGNSA. The CDR3 reads CASSLIPGTSYNSPLHF. The DNA of the CDR3 is TGTGCCAGCAGCTTAATCCCGGGTACCTCCTATAATTCACCCCTCCACTTT.

The chain combines TRBV3-1 (or the pseudogene TRBV3-2) with TRBJ1-1, with a possible D match to TRBD1 (6 bases). This CDR3 is built from 13 residues. Looked up from germline, CDR1 is LGHDT and CDR2 is YNNKEL (reference sequence). V shed 2 bases and J shed 3 bases, with 7 bases lying between them. The CDR3 nucleotides are TGTGCCAGCAGCCAAAACAGGGACACTGAAGCTTTCTTT. Translating it yields CASSQNRDTEAFF.

This rearrangement joins TRBV6-5 to TRBJ2-1; D may be TRBD2 (5 bases). V was shortened by 2 bases and J by 8 bases, with 10 bases between the two germline ends. From germline, CDR1 is MNHEY and CDR2 SVGAGI. The CDR3 has 13 residues. The CDR3, as DNA: TGTGCCAGCAGTTACACTAGAATGCATGAGCAGTTCTTC. The encoded protein is CASSYTRMHEQFF.